This T cell receptor beta chain originates from a study of cytomegalovirus exposure and HLA in healthy donors. Worth noting for this clone: The antigen remains unidentified.

The germline V gene encodes CDR1 MNHEY and CDR2 SMNVEV (reference sequence). Losses at the gene ends were 5 bases for V and 8 bases for J; bases not matched to a gene: 11. The CDR3 covers 15 residues. Primers for the PCR totalled 60 Vbeta and 13 Jbeta. Original handling: The count from a later analysis was roughly 80 million unique TCR beta chains, some 12 million of them shared. Clones were read by immunoSEQ multiplex PCR, and TCRdb kept only the in-frame ones, dropping some. V, J and clone size are taken as reported in that table, and D and trimming were inferred from the DNA itself. This repertoire shows roughly 200,000 clones, roughly 80% found once; its top ten account for 1.5% to 2%. The study sampled nominally healthy donors, though unrecorded immune exposures were likely. Regarding the study as a whole: It was taken for granted in presence/absence analyses that sequencing depth across donors was roughly uniform. The study put 150 to 200 TCR beta chains on its list as cytomegalovirus-associated.

The receptor comes from a woman between 18 and 29 years old in good health and CMV-seronegative. The source material was PBMCs. The chain is built from TRBV27 and TRBJ1-2, with 10 nucleotides matching TRBD1. This CDR3 is CASSEQGQGLEGYTF. CDR3 DNA: TGTGCCAGCAGTGAACAGGGACAGGGGCTAGAAGGCTACACCTTC.